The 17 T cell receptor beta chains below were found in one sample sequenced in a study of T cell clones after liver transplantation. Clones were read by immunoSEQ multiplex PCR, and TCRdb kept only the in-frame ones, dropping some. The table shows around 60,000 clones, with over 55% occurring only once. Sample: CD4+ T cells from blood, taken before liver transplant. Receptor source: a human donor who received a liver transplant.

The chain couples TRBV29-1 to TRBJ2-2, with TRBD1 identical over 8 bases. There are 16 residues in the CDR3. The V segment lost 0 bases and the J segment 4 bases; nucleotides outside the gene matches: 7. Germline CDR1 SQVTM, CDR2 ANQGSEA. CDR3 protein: CSVEDGDRMGTGELFF. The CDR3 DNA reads TGCAGCGTTGAAGATGGGGACAGGATGGGCACCGGGGAGCTGTTTTTT.

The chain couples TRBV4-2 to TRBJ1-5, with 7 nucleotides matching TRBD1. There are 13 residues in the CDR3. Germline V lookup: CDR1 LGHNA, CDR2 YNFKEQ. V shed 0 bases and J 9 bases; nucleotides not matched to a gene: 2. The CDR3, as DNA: TGTGCCAGCAGCCAAGAACAGGGGAGGCCCCAGCATTTT. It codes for CASSQEQGRPQHF.

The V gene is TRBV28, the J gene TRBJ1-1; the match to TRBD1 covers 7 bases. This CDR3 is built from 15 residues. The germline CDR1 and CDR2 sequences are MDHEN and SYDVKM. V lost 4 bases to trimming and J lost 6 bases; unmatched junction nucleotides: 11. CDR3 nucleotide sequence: TGTGCCAGCAGTTATGAGCCGCAGGGGGGTGCTGAAGCTTTCTTT. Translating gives CASSYEPQGGAEAFF.

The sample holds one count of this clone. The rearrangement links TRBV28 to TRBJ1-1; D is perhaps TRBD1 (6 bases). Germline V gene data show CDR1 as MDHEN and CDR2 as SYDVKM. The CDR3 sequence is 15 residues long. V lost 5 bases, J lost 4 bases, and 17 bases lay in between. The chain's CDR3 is CASSGWAGAGTEAFF. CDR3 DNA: TGTGCCAGCAGTGGATGGGCGGGGGCGGGCACTGAAGCTTTCTTT. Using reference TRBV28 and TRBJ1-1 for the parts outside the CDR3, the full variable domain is DVKVTQSSRYLVKRTGEKVFLECVQDMDHENMFWYRQDPGLGLRLIYFSYDVKMKEKGDIPEGYSVSREKKERFSLILESASTNQTSMYLCASSGWAGAGTEAFFGQGTRLTVV.

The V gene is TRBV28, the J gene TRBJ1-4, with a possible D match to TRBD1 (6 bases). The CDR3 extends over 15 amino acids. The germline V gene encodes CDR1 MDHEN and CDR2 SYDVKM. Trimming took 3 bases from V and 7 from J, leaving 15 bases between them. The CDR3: CASSFGGEGGEKLFF. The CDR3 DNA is TGTGCCAGCAGTTTTGGAGGGGAGGGGGGTGAAAAACTGTTTTTT.

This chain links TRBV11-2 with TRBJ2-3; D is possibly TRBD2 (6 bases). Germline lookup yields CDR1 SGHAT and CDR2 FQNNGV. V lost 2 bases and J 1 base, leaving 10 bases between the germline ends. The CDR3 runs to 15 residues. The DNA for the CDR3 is TGTGCCAGCAGCTTACTCCGCGGGGGCACAGATACGCAGTATTTT. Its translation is CASSLLRGGTDTQYF. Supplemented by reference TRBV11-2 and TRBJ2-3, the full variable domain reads EAGVAQSPRYKIIEKRQSVAFWCNPISGHATLYWYQQILGQGPKLLIQFQNNGVVDDSQLPKDRFSAERLKGVDSTLKIQPAKLEDSAVYLCASSLLRGGTDTQYFGPGTRLTVL.

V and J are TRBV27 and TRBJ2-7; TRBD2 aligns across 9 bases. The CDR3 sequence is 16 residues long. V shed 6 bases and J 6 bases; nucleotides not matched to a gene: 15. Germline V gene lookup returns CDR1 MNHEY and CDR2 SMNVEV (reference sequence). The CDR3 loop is CASRLGGGASWFEQYF. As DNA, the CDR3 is TGTGCCAGCAGACTCGGCGGGGGGGCCTCGTGGTTCGAGCAGTACTTC.

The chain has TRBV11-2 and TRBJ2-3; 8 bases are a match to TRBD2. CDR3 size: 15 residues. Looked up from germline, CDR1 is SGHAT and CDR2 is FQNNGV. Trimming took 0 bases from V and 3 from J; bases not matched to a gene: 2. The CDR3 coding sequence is TGTGCCAGCAGCTTAGACGGGGGGGAAACAGATACGCAGTATTTT. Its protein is CASSLDGGETDTQYF.

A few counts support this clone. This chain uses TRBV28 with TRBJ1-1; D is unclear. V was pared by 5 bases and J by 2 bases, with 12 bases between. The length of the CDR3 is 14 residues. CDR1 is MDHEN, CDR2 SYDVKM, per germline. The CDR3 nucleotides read TGTGCCAGCAGTCTCCGGGGTATTAACACTGAAGCTTTCTTT. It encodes CASSLRGINTEAFF.

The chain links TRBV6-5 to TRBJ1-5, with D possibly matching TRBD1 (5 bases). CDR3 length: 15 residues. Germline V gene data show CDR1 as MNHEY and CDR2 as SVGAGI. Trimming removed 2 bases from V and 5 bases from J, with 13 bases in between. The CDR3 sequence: CASSYDAGSHQPQHF. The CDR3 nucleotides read TGTGCCAGCAGTTACGATGCAGGGTCTCATCAGCCCCAGCATTTT.

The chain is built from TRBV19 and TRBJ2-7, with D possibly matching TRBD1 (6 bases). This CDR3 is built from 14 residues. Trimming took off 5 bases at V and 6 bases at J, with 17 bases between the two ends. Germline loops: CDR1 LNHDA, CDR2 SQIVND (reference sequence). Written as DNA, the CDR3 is TGTGCCAGTAGTGGTTTACAGGGAAGGGGCGAGCAGTACTTC. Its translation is CASSGLQGRGEQYF.

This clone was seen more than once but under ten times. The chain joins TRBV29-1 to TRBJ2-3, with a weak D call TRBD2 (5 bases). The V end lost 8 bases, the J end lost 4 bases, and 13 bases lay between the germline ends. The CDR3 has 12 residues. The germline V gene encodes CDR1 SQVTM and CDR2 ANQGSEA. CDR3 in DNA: TGCAGCCTGAGGGAAGAAGCAGATACGCAGTATTTT. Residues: CSLREEADTQYF.

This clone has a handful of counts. The CDR3, as DNA: TGTGCCAGCAGCTTAATGGCAAGGAGCTCCTACGAGCAGTACTTC. Translated: CASSLMARSSYEQYF. The rearrangement joins TRBV7-2 to TRBJ2-7; no clear D gene. The V gene's germline CDR1 is SGHTA and CDR2 FQGNSA. The length of the CDR3 is 15 residues. The V and J ends lost 2 bases and 0 bases respectively, with 11 bases between them. Filled out from reference TRBV7-2 and TRBJ2-7, the complete variable domain reads GAGVSQSPSNKVTEKGKDVELRCDPISGHTALYWYRQSLGQGLEFLIYFQGNSAPDKSGLPSDRFSAERTGGSVSTLTIQRTQQEDSAVYLCASSLMARSSYEQYFGPGTRLTVT.

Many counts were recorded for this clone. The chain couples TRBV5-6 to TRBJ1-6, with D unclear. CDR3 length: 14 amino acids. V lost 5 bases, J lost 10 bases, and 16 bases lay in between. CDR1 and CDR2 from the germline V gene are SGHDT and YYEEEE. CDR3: CASSSGPAESPLHF. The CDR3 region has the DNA TGTGCCAGCAGTTCGGGTCCGGCGGAGTCACCCCTCCACTTT.

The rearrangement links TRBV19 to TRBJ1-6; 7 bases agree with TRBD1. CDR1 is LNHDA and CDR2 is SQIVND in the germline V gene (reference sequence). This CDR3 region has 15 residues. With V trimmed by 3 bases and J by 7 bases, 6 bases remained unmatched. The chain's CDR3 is CASSIGARGNSPLHF. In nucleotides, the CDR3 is TGTGCCAGTAGTATCGGGGCCAGGGGGAATTCACCCCTCCACTTT.

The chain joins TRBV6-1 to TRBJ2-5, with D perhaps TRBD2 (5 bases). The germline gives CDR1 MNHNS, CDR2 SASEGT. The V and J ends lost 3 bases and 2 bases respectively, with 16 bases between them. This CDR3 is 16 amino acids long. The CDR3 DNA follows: TGTGCCAGCAGTGACGGCGGCCTTCGGGGACAAGAGACCCAGTACTTC. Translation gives CASSDGGLRGQETQYF.

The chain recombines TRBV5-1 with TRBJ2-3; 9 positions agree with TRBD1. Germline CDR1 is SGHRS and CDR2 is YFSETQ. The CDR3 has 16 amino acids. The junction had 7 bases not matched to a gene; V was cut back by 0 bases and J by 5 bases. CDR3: CASSLAGQGMQDTQYF. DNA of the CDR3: TGCGCCAGCAGCTTGGCGGGACAGGGAATGCAAGATACGCAGTATTTT.